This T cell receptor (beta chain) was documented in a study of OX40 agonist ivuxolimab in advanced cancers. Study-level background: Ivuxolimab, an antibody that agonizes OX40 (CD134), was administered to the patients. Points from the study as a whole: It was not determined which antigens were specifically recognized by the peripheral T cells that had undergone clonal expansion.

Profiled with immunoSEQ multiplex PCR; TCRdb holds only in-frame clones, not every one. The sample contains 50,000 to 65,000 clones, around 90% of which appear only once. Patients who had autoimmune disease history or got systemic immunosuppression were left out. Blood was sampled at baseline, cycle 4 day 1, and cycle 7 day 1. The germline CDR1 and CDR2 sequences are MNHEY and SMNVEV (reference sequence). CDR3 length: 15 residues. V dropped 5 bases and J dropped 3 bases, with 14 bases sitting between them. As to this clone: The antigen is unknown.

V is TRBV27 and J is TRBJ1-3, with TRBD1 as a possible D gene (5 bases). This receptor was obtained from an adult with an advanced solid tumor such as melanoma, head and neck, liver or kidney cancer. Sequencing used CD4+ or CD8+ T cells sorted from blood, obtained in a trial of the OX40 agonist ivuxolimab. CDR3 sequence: CASSRVQGIGNTIYF. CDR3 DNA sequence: TGTGCCAGCAGTAGGGTTCAGGGTATTGGAAACACCATATATTTT.